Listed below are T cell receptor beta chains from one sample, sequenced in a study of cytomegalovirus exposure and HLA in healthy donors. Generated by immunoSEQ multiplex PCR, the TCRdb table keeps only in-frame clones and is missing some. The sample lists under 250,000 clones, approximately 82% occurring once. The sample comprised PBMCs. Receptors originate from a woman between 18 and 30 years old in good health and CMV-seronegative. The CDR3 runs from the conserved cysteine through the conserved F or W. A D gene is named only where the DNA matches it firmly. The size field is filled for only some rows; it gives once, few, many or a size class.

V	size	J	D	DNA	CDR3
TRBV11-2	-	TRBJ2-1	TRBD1	TGTGCCAGCAATCCCGGGACAGGGACGGATGAGCAGTTCTTC	CASNPGTGTDEQFF
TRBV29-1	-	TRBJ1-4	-	TGCAGCGTTGAAGAATCTCAGGGTAATGAAAAACTGTTTTTT	CSVEESQGNEKLFF
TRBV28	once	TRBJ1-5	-	TGTGCCAGCAGTTCTGGGGGGGAAAGCCAGCCCCAGCATTTT	CASSSGGESQPQHF
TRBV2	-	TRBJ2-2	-	TGTGCCAGCAGGAGCGACAGCACCGGGGAGCTGTTTTTT	CASRSDSTGELFF
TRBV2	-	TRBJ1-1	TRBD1	TGTGCCAGCAGTTTAGTGGCAGGGGGCGGAACTGAAGCTTTCTTT	CASSLVAGGGTEAFF
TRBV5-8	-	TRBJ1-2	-	TGTGCCACCGGATCCTATGGCTACACCTTC	CATGSYGYTF
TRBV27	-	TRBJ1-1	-	TGTGCCAGCAGTTTATCAGTGAACACTGAAGCTTTCTTT	CASSLSVNTEAFF
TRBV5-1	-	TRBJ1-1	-	TGCGCCAGCAGCTTGGCGGGGAACACTGAAGCTTTCTTT	CASSLAGNTEAFF
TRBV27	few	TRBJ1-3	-	TGTGCCAGCAGTTTAAGATTTGTACCTGGAAACACCATATATTTT	CASSLRFVPGNTIYF
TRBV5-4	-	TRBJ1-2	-	TGTGCCAGCAGCTTGGACAGGGTCGACTATGGCTACACCTTC	CASSLDRVDYGYTF
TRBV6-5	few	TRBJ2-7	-	TGTGCCAGCAGCGTCCGGGACGATGCCTACGAGCAGTACTTC	CASSVRDDAYEQYF